Following are 30 T cell receptor beta chains from one sample sequenced in a study of CD8+CD57+ T cells in acquired aplastic anemia listed by TCRdb under 2018. The sequencing machine was an Illumina HiSeq 2000. Genomic DNA served as template for TCR beta VDJ combination and CDR3 sequence profiling. In TCRdb, the public reads were trimmed at Q25 with fastp and aligned with MiXCR, with productive beta chains retained. Identical CDR3 protein sequences are pooled into one entry, listed with their most common genes and DNA. The sample profile shows approximately 250,000 distinct CDR3 sequences; roughly 82% of them were found once. Roughly 42% of the sample rests with the top ten. Flow cytometry had shown CD8+CD57+ cell expansion in the patients selected for sequencing. Sequencing was carried out using sorted CD4+, CD8+, or CD8+CD57+ T cells (not recorded which) from PBMCs. These receptors all stem from a human donor with aplastic anemia.

This clonotype was recorded only once. The rearrangement uses TRBV9 and TRBJ1-1, with D unclear. With 0 bases removed from V and 13 bases from J, the gap between germline ends came to 22 bases. This CDR3 comprises 15 residues. Germline V gene sequence: CDR1 SGDLS, CDR2 YYNGEE. The DNA of the CDR3 is TGTGCCAGCAGCGTAGGGGTCTCGAGAAATCAGCAAGATTTCTTT. Its protein is CASSVGVSRNQQDFF.

The chain combines TRBV2 with TRBJ2-3; D is possibly TRBD1 (7 bases). This CDR3 contains 15 residues. Between the trimmed V and J ends, which lost 8 bases and 12 bases, there was a span of 27 bases. Germline loops: CDR1 SNHLY, CDR2 FYNNEI. CDR3 nucleotide sequence: TGTGCCAGCGGGGACGGGGGACAGAATACAGAGACTCAGTATTTT. Amino acid sequence: CASGDGGQNTETQYF.

On this clonotype itself: Lacking the conserved final phenylalanine or tryptophan, this CDR3 likely reflects a read error. Because the CDR3's place on the DNA is in doubt, the DNA is left out and the CDR3 is given as listed by TCRdb. The V call is TRBV7-9, the J call TRBJ1-6; the D call of TRBD1 is as the table states it, not checked on the DNA. The CDR3 spans 13 amino acids, including both terminal residues. CDR1 is SEHNR, CDR2 FQNEAQ, per germline (reference sequence). The chain's CDR3 is CASSPDRPAPSPL.

This clonotype came up a few times. The chain joins TRBV24-1 to TRBJ1-1; maybe TRBD1 (6 bases). CDR3 length: 14 amino acids. Trimming shortened V by 4 bases and J by 3 bases, and 11 bases separated the two germline ends. Germline V gene data show CDR1 as KGHDR and CDR2 as SFDVKD. The CDR3 DNA reads TGTGCCACCAGTGACGAGGCAGGGGACACTGAAGCTTTCTTT. It codes for CATSDEAGDTEAFF.

V gene TRBV7-2 combines with J gene TRBJ2-5; TRBD1 matches 9 bases. Germline CDR1 is SGHTA and CDR2 is FQGNSA. The CDR3 totals 16 residues. The junction had 13 bases not matched to a gene; V was cut back by 6 bases and J by 5 bases. CDR3 sequence (DNA): TGTGCCAGCAGACCTACAGGGGGCCCATTGAGGGAGACCCAGTACTTC. This gives the protein CASRPTGGPLRETQYF.

The chain couples TRBV7-8 to TRBJ2-7; D call uncertain. Germline assignment: CDR1 SGHVS and CDR2 FQNEAQ. The CDR3 has 18 residues. V was trimmed by 0 bases and J by 1 base, leaving 19 bases between them. CDR3 in DNA: TGTGCCAGCAGCTTAGCTGCAGACCCCAATACGCAGTCCTACGAGCAGTACGTC. The encoded protein is CASSLAADPNTQSYEQYV.

This clonotype showed up just a few times. The V and J genes are TRBV11-3 and TRBJ2-3; the match to TRBD2 covers 8 bases. This CDR3 contains 17 residues. V shed 0 bases and J 3 bases; nucleotides not matched to a gene: 8. CDR1 is SGHNT and CDR2 is YENEEA in the germline V gene. CDR3 sequence: CASSLDLTAGETDTQYF. The CDR3 nucleotides read TGTGCCAGCAGCTTAGATCTTACAGCGGGAGAGACAGATACGCAGTATTTT.

With regard to this clonotype: The conserved phenylalanine or tryptophan normally closing the CDR3 is absent here, so this likely arose from a read error. No DNA is shown, since the ends of the CDR3 on it are uncertain; the CDR3 is the one TCRdb lists. The chain is built from TRBV2 and TRBJ2-6; the tabulated D call, TRBD1, remains unverified against the DNA. Germline-derived CDR1 and CDR2 are SNHLY and FYNNEI. The CDR3 length equals 16 residues, ends included. CDR3 region: CASGDGGTYTQYVRTG.

This clonotype is a singleton in its sample. The chain joins TRBV7-9 to TRBJ1-2; unclear D gene. Per the germline V gene, CDR1 is SEHNR and CDR2 is FQNEAQ (reference sequence). The CDR3 sequence is 15 residues long. V lost 3 bases, J lost 14 bases, and 25 bases lay in between. The chain's CDR3 is CASSLQRSGEYDETF. As DNA, the CDR3 is TGTGCCAGCAGCTTGCAAAGAAGCGGGGAGTACGATGAGACCTTC.

This clonotype was observed a few times. The J gene is TRBJ2-7, the V gene TRBV7-2, with D perhaps TRBD2 (6 bases). CDR3 length: 18 residues. Between the trimmed V and J ends, which lost 2 bases and 3 bases, there was a span of 23 bases. Germline V gives CDR1 SGHTA, CDR2 FQGNSA. As DNA, the CDR3 is TGTGCCAGCAGCTTACAGGGAGGTGCCGATACGCAGTACTACGAGCAGTACGTC. It translates to CASSLQGGADTQYYEQYV.

A word on this clonotype: The junction differs from germline at one of its ends, possibly a read error. This rearrangement joins TRBV19 to TRBJ1-1; the match to TRBD1 covers 7 bases. CDR3 length equals 15 residues. The germline V gene encodes CDR1 LNHDA and CDR2 SQIVND (reference sequence). Written as DNA, the CDR3 is TGTGCCAGTAGTTTAGATCTGACAGGGAACACTGAAGATTTCTTC. Its translation: CASSLDLTGNTEDFF.

The sample holds one count of this clonotype. It is unclear where the CDR3 begins or ends on the DNA, so no DNA is shown, and the CDR3 is as TCRdb lists it. The gene calls are TRBV27 and TRBJ1-5; the tabulated D call, TRBD1, remains unverified against the DNA. The CDR3 has 19 residues if both end residues are counted. Per germline, CDR1 MNHEY and CDR2 SMNVEV (reference sequence). The CDR3 loop is CASGTGGEKLFFGSGTQHF.

A note on this clonotype: At one boundary the junction diverges from the germline segment, which might be a read error. The chain links TRBV15 to TRBJ2-2; a weak D match, TRBD2 (7 bases). CDR1 is LNHNV, CDR2 YYDKDF, per germline (reference sequence). The CDR3 totals 16 residues. The CDR3 here is CASSRDRGGSTDALFF. In DNA, the CDR3 is TGTGCCAGCAGCAGAGATAGGGGGGGGAGCACAGATGCGCTGTTTTTT. Full variable domain (remainder filled in from reference TRBV15 and TRBJ2-2): DAMVIQNPRYQVTQFGKPVTLSCSQTLNHNVMYWYQQKSSQAPKLLFHYYDKDFNNEADTPDNFQSRRPNTSFCFLDIRSPGLGDTAMYLCASSRDRGGSTDALFFGEGSRLTVL.

The chain links TRBV6-2 or TRBV6-3 to TRBJ1-5; perhaps TRBD1 as D (6 bases). CDR1 is MNHEY, CDR2 SVGEGT, per germline. V lost 9 bases and J 3 bases, leaving 15 bases between the germline ends. The CDR3 is made up of 14 amino acids. CDR3 residues: CASSVGQFNQPQHF. The CDR3 DNA reads as TGTGCCAGTAGTGTAGGACAGTTCAATCAGCCCCAGCATTTT.

The chain employs TRBV7-9 and TRBJ2-1; perhaps TRBD2 as D (5 bases). CDR1 and CDR2 (germline): SEHNR, FQNEAQ (reference sequence). The CDR3 is made up of 16 amino acids. V lost 5 bases and J 12 bases, leaving 26 bases between the germline ends. The CDR3 DNA is TGTGCCAGCAGCGATCGCCCATGCGGGCAGTGCTTCGGGCAGTTCTTC. This codes for CASSDRPCGQCFGQFF.

As to this clonotype: One junction end does not reproduce the germline sequence, and a read error may be involved. This chain uses TRBV19 with TRBJ2-1, with D perhaps TRBD1 or TRBD2 (6 bases each). This CDR3 spans 15 amino acids. Germline V lookup: CDR1 LNHDA, CDR2 SQIVND (reference sequence). The CDR3 coding sequence is TGTGCCAGCAGTACGGGGGCGGTCACCGGCAATCTGCTTTTTTTC. Translation: CASSTGAVTGNLLFF.

As to this clonotype: A junction end diverges from the germline sequence, so it may reflect a read error. This chain connects TRBV7-7 to TRBJ2-5, with TRBD2 matching over 7 bases. Germline values: CDR1 SSHAT, CDR2 FNYEAQ (reference sequence). The CDR3 loop spans 15 amino acids. The CDR3: CAGLGSGATGYTRYF. Here the CDR3 DNA reads TGTGCCGGTCTTGGGAGCGGGGCGACGGGGTACACCCGGTACTTC.

This clonotype has a count of ten or more. CDR3 region: CASSLDRDGTALSYEQYV. CDR3 coding DNA: TGTGCCAGCAGCTTGGACAGGGACGGGACAGCCCTTTCCTACGAGCAGTACGTC. The chain has TRBV5-5 and TRBJ2-7; 7 nucleotides line up with TRBD1. The CDR3 has 18 amino acids. Germline trimming cut 0 bases from V and 1 base from J; bases unmatched to any gene: 13. CDR1 SGHKS and CDR2 YYEKEE come from the germline V gene (reference sequence).

The chain combines TRBV7-6 with TRBJ2-7; either TRBD1 or TRBD2 may fit D (6 bases each). Germline V gene data show CDR1 as SGHVS and CDR2 as FNYEAQ. This CDR3 spans 12 amino acids. The V gene lost 3 bases and the J gene lost 6 bases, with 9 bases spanning the gap. CDR3 residues: CASSFGGPEQYF. The CDR3 nucleotides are TGTGCCAGCAGCTTCGGGGGCCCCGAGCAGTACTTC. The variable domain in full, with the rest retrieved from reference TRBV7-6 and TRBJ2-7, is GAGVSQSPRYKVTKRGQDVALRCDPISGHVSLYWYRQALGQGPEFLTYFNYEAQQDKSGLPNDRFSAERPEGSISTLTIQRTEQRDSAMYRCASSFGGPEQYFGPGTRLTVT.

This rearrangement joins TRBV11-3 to TRBJ1-1; the D is unclear. Germline loops: CDR1 SGHNT, CDR2 YENEEA. This CDR3 spans 14 amino acids. The V and J ends lost 3 bases and 0 bases respectively, with 8 bases between them. The CDR3 nucleotides are TGTGCCAGCAGCTTTAGCGGGTTGAACACTGAAGCTTTCTTT. Translated: CASSFSGLNTEAFF.

The V and J genes are TRBV13 and TRBJ2-5, with 10 bases aligning to TRBD2. In germline, CDR1 is PRHDT, CDR2 FYEKMQ (reference sequence). The V gene end was trimmed by 3 bases and the J gene end by 5 bases; junction bases not matched to a gene: 9. The CDR3 loop spans 16 amino acids. The DNA of the CDR3 is TGTGCCAGCAGCTTTGAGAGCGGGGGGGCTCATGAGACCCAGTACTTC. It translates to CASSFESGGAHETQYF.

The chain combines TRBV20-1 with TRBJ2-5, with TRBD2 matching over 7 bases. V lost 0 bases and J lost 1; bases outside the gene matches: 5. The CDR3 has 15 amino acids. The germline gives CDR1 DFQATT, CDR2 SNEGSKA (reference sequence). The CDR3 nucleotides read TGCAGTGCTAGAGACGCTGGGGGGGTCCAAGAGACCCAGTACTTC. Protein product: CSARDAGGVQETQYF.

With respect to this clonotype: Since no conserved phenylalanine or tryptophan closes the CDR3, a read error is the likely cause. The DNA is left out, because the CDR3 cannot be placed on it with certainty; the CDR3 is given as TCRdb lists it. This chain uses TRBV7-2 with TRBJ2-5; the D segment call TRBD1 is taken from the table without a DNA check. The CDR3 sequence runs 12 residues, both termini included. CDR1 is SGHTA and CDR2 is FQGNSA in the germline V gene. This CDR3 reads CASRAAGQANLA.

The V gene is TRBV7-8, the J gene TRBJ2-5; TRBD2 is a possible D gene (5 bases). Germline values: CDR1 SGHVS, CDR2 FQNEAQ. The CDR3 contains 15 residues. V lost 0 bases and J lost 14, with 22 bases in between. The CDR3 protein is CASSLAGSRDTQHYF. Written as DNA, the CDR3 is TGTGCCAGCAGCTTAGCGGGAAGTCGGGATACGCAGCATTACTTC.

This clonotype has more than one count but fewer than ten. The chain uses TRBV7-8 and TRBJ1-6; the D gene is possibly TRBD1 (5 bases). The V gene's germline CDR1 is SGHVS and CDR2 FQNEAQ. Trimming removed 3 bases from V and 2 bases from J, with 11 bases in between. This CDR3 region has 16 residues. The chain's CDR3 is CASSLGEGPYNSPLHF. CDR3 bases: TGTGCCAGCAGCTTGGGGGAGGGTCCCTATAATTCACCCCTCCACTTT. Drawing the rest from reference TRBV7-8 and TRBJ1-6, the complete variable domain is GAGVSQSPRYKVAKRGQDVALRCDPISGHVSLFWYQQALGQGPEFLTYFQNEAQLDKSGLPSDRFFAERPEGSVSTLKIQRTQQEDSAVYLCASSLGEGPYNSPLHFGNGTRLTVT.

Remarks on this clonotype: Compared with germline, one end of the junction differs, possibly owing to a read error. The J gene is TRBJ2-1, the V gene TRBV12-3 or TRBV12-4, with D tentatively TRBD1 (5 bases). This CDR3 contains 13 residues. CDR3 nucleotide sequence: TGTGCCAGCAGACAGGAACTATCTGGAAGCACGTCCTTC. It codes for CASRQELSGSTSF.

The V and J genes are TRBV2 and TRBJ1-2, with TRBD1 matching over 7 bases. The CDR3 is 12 residues long. From germline, CDR1 is SNHLY and CDR2 FYNNEI. V was clipped by 6 bases and J by 7 bases; unmatched bases: 5. CDR3 in amino acids: CASRADRFGYTF. The DNA for the CDR3 is TGTGCCAGCAGAGCGGACAGGTTTGGCTACACCTTC. Full variable domain (missing parts from reference TRBV2 and TRBJ1-2): EPEVTQTPSHQVTQMGQEVILRCVPISNHLYFYWYRQILGQKVEFLVSFYNNEISEKSEIFDDQFSVERPDGSNFTLKIRSTKLEDSAMYFCASRADRFGYTFGSGTRLTVV.

Only a few counts were recorded for this clonotype. This chain uses TRBV10-3 with TRBJ1-1, with 7 bases matching TRBD1. V trimming: 0 bases; J trimming: 8 bases; junction bases outside the gene matches: 6. Germline CDR1 is ENHRY and CDR2 is SYGVKD. CDR3 length equals 14 residues. CDR3 sequence (DNA): TGTGCCATCAGTGAGTCTGGGGAACAGGGGGAAGCTTTCTTT. The encoded protein is CAISESGEQGEAFF.

Worth noting for this clonotype: A junction end diverges from the germline sequence, so it may reflect a read error. The chain couples TRBV7-8 to TRBJ2-3; unclear D gene. The germline gives CDR1 SGHVS, CDR2 FQNEAQ. There are 14 residues in the CDR3. Here the CDR3 DNA reads TGTGCCAGCAGCCCCGCCCCGGATTGGGCTACCCGGTGCTTT. Translated, it gives CASSPAPDWATRCF.

This clonotype was counted between two and nine times. The chain has TRBV2 and TRBJ1-6, with 8 bases identical to TRBD1. J gave up 5 bases and V 5 bases, and 2 bases lay outside the gene matches. The CDR3 spans 14 residues. Per the germline V gene, CDR1 is SNHLY and CDR2 is FYNNEI. DNA of the CDR3: TGTGCCAGCAGTTGGACAGGGAATAATTCACCCCTCCACTTT. This sequence encodes CASSWTGNNSPLHF. Drawing the rest from reference TRBV2 and TRBJ1-6, the complete variable domain is EPEVTQTPSHQVTQMGQEVILRCVPISNHLYFYWYRQILGQKVEFLVSFYNNEISEKSEIFDDQFSVERPDGSNFTLKIRSTKLEDSAMYFCASSWTGNNSPLHFGNGTRLTVT.